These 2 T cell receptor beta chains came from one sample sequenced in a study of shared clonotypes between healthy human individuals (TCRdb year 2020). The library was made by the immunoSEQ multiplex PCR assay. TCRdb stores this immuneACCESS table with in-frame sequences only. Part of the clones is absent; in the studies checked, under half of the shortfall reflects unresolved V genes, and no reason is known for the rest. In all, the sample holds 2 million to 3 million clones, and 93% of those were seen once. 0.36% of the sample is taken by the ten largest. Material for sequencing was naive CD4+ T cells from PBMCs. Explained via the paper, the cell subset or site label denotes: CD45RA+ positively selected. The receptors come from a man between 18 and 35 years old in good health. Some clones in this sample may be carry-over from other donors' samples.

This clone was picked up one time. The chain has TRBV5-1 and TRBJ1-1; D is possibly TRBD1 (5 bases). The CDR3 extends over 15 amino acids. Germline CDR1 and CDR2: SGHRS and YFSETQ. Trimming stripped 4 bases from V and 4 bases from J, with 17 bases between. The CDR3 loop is CASSPQGQGSTEAFF. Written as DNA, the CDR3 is TGCGCCAGCAGCCCCCAAGGGCAGGGTTCCACTGAAGCTTTCTTT.

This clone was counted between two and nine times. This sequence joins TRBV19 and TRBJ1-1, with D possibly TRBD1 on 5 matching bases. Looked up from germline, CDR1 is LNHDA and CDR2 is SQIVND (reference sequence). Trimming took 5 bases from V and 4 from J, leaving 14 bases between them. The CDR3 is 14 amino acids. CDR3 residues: CASSPTAASTEAFF. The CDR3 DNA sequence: TGTGCCAGTAGTCCGACAGCCGCGAGCACTGAAGCTTTCTTT.